A single TCR beta chain is shown here with its context. These data belong to a study of cytomegalovirus exposure and HLA in healthy donors. The overall study: T cells numbering about 179 million yielded more than 100 million unique TCR beta sequences in an earlier analysis.

Germline CDR1 reads SEHNR; CDR2 reads FQNEAQ (reference sequence). Trimming removed 9 bases from V and 3 bases from J, with 8 bases in between. The CDR3 length is 12 residues. Researchers ran the PCR with 60 Vbeta and 13 Jbeta primers. Method: immunoSEQ multiplex PCR; TCRdb's copy keeps in-frame clones and lacks some. The sample lists 150,000 or so clones; about 75% were seen once. This receptor was taken from a female donor in good health and CMV-seronegative. Input material: PBMCs. The chain links TRBV7-9 to TRBJ2-2, with D possibly being TRBD2 (5 bases). The DNA of the CDR3 is TGTGCCAGGGACTCGGACACCGGGGAGCTGTTTTTT. It translates to CARDSDTGELFF.